This entry describes one T cell receptor (beta chain). Its antigen is as yet unknown. CDR3 length equals 14 residues. The V end lost 5 bases, the J end lost 4 bases, and 11 bases lay between the germline ends. Germline V gives CDR1 LNHDA, CDR2 SQIVND (reference sequence). The sample comes from a study of cytomegalovirus exposure and HLA in healthy donors. Vbeta (60) and Jbeta (13) primers were used in the PCR. Profiling relied on immunoSEQ multiplex PCR, and the TCRdb table lists in-frame clones only, not all of them. The sample yields 100,000 or so clones, 69% seen once. General study findings and limits: Later analysis associated a missense DCLRE1C variant with TCR beta V- and J-gene trimming.

This chain uses TRBV19 with TRBJ1-4; D is possibly TRBD1 (6 bases). Sequenced: PBMCs. The sequence was collected from a man under 40 in good health and CMV-seronegative. The CDR3: CASSVGQNNEKLFF. The CDR3 nucleotides read TGTGCCAGTAGTGTCGGACAGAATAATGAAAAACTGTTTTTT. The full variable domain, its missing parts supplied by reference TRBV19 and TRBJ1-4, is DGGITQSPKYLFRKEGQNVTLSCEQNLNHDAMYWYRQDPGQGLRLIYYSQIVNDFQKGDIAEGYSVSREKKESFPLTVTSAQKNPTAFYLCASSVGQNNEKLFFGSGTQLSVL.